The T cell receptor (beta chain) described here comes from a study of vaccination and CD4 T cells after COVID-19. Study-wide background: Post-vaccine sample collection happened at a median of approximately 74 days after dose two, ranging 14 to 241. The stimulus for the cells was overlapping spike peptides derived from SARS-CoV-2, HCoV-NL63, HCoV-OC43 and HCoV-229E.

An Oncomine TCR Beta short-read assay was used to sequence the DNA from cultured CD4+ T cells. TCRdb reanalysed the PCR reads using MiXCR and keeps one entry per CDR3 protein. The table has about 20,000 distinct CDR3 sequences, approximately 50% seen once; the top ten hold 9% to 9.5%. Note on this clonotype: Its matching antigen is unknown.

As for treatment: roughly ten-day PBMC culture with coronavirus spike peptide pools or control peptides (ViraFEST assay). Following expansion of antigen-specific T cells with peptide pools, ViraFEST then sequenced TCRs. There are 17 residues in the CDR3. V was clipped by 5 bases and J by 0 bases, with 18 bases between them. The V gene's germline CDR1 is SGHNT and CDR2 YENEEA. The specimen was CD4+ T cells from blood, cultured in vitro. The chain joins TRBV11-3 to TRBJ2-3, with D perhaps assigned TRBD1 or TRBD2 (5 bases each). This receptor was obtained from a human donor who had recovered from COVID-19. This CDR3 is CASSPTYGAPSTDTQYF. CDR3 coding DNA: TGTGCCAGCAGCCCAACATACGGGGCCCCTAGCACAGATACGCAGTATTTT.